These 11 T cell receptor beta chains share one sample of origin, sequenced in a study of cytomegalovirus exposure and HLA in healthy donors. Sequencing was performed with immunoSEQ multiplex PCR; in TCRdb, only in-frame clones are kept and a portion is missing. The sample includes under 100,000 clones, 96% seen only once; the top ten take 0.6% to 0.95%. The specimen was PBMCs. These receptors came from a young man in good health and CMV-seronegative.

CDR3 region: CASSQDRSNQPQHF. The CDR3 nucleotides read TGTGCCAGCAGCCAGGACAGGAGCAATCAGCCCCAGCATTTT. The V call is TRBV16, the J call TRBJ1-5; 7 nucleotides align to TRBD1. CDR3 length: 14 amino acids. CDR1 and CDR2 (germline): KGHSY, FQNENV. Trimming at V came to 3 bases and at J to 1 base, leaving 0 bases not matched to a gene. The full variable domain, completed using reference TRBV16 and TRBJ1-5, is GEEVAQTPKHLVRGEGQKAKLYCAPIKGHSYVFWYQQVLKNEFKFLISFQNENVFDETGMPKERFSAKCLPNSPCSLEIQATKLEDSAVYFCASSQDRSNQPQHFGDGTRLSIL.

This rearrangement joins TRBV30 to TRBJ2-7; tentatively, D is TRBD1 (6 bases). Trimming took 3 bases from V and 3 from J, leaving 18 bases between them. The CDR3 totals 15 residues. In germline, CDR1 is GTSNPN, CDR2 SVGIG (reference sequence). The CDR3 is CAWRTIQGEVYEQYF. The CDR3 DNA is TGTGCCTGGAGGACGATACAGGGTGAGGTCTACGAGCAGTACTTC.

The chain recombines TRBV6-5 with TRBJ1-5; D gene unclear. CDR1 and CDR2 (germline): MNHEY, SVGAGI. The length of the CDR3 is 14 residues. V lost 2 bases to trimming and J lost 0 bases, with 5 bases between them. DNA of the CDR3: TGTGCCAGCAGTTACGCCGGTAGCAATCAGCCCCAGCATTTT. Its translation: CASSYAGSNQPQHF.

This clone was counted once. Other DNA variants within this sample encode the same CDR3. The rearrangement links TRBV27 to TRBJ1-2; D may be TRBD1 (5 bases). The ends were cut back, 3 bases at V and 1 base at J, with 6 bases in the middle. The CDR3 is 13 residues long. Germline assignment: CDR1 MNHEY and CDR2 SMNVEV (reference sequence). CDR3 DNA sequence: TGTGCCAGCAGTTTTCAGGGTAACTATGGCTACACCTTC. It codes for CASSFQGNYGYTF.

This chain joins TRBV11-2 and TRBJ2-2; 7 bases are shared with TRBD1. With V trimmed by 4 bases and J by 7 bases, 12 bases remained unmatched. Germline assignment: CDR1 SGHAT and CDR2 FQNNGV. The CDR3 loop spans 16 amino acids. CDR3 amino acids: CASSSPRQGRGGELFF. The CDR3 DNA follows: TGTGCCAGCAGCTCGCCCAGACAGGGCCGGGGCGGGGAGCTGTTTTTT.

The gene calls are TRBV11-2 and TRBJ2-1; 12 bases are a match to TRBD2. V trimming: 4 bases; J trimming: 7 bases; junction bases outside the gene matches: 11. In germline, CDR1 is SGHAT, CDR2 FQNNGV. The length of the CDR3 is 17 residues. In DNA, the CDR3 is TGTGCCAGCAGCTACACCCAACTAGCGGGAGGTGGTAATGAGCAGTTCTTC. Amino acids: CASSYTQLAGGGNEQFF.

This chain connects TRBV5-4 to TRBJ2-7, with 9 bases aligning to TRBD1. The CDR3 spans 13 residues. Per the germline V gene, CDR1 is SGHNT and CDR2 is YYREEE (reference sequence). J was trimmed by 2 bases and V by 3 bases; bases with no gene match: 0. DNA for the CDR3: TGTGCCAGCAGCTGGGACAGGGCCTACGAGCAGTACTTC. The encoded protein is CASSWDRAYEQYF.

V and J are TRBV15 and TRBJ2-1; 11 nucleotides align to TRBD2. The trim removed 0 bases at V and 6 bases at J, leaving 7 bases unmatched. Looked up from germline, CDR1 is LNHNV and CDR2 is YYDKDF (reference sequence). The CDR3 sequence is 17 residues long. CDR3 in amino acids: CATSRDIWTSGPNEQFF. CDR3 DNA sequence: TGTGCCACCAGCAGAGATATTTGGACTAGCGGGCCCAATGAGCAGTTCTTC.

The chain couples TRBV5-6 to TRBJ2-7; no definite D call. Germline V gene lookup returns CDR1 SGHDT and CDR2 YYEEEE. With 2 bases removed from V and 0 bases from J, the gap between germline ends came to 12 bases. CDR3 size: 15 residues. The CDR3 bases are TGTGCCAGCAGCTTACTCAGCTCTAGCTCCTACGAGCAGTACGTC. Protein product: CASSLLSSSSYEQYV.

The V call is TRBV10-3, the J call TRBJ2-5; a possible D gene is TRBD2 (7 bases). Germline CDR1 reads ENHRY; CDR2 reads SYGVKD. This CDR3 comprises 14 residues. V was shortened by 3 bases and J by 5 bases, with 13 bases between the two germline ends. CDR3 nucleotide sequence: TGTGCCATCAGTGAATCGGGGGGCATGGAGACCCAGTACTTC. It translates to CAISESGGMETQYF.

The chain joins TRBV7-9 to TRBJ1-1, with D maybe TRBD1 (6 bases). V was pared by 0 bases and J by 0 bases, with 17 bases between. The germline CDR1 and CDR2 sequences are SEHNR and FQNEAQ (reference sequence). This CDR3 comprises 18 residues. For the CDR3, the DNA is TGTGCCAGCAGCTTAGCGCGCGGACAGAGATCCATGAACACTGAAGCTTTCTTT. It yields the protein CASSLARGQRSMNTEAFF. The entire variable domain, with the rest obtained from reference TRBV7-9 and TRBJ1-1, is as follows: DTGVSQNPRHKITKRGQNVTFRCDPISEHNRLYWYRQTLGQGPEFLTYFQNEAQLEKSRLLSDRFSAERPKGSFSTLEIQRTEQGDSAMYLCASSLARGQRSMNTEAFFGQGTRLTVV.